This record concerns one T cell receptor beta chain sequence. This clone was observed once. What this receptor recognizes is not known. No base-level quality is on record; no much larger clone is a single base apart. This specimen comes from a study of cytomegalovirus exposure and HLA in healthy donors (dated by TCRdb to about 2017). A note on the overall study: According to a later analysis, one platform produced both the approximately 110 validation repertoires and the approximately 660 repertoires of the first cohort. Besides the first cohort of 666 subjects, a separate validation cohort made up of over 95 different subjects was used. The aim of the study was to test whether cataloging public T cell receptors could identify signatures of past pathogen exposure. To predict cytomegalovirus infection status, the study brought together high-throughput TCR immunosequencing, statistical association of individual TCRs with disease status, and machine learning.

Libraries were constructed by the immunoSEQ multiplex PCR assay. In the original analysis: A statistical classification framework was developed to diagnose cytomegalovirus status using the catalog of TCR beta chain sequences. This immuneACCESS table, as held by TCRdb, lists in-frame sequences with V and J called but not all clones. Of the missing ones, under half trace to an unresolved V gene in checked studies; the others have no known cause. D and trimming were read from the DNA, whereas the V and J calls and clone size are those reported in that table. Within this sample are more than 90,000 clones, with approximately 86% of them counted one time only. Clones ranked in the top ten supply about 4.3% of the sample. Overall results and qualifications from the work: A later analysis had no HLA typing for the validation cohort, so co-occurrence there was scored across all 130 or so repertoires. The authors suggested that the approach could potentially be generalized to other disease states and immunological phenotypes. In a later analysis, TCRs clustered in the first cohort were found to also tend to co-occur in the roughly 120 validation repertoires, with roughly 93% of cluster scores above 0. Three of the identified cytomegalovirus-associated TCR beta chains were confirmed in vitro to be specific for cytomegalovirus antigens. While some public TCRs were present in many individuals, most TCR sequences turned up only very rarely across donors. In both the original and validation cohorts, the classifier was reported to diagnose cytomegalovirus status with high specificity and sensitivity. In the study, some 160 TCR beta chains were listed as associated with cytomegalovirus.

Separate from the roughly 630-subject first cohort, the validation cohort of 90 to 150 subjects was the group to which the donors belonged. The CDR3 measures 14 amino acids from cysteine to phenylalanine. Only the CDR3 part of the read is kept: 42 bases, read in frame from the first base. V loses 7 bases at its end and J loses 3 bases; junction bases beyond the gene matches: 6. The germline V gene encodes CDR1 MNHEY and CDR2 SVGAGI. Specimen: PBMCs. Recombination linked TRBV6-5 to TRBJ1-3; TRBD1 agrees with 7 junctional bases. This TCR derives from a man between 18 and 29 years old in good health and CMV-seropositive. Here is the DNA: TGTGCCAGCAATCTACGACAGGGTGGAAACACCATATATTTT. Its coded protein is CASNLRQGGNTIYF.